The entry below gives a single T cell receptor beta chain sequence along with its context. What it binds is not known. The record originates from a study of cytomegalovirus exposure and HLA in healthy donors. Study results and caveats: CMV antigen specificity was confirmed in vitro for a few CMV-associated chains. In a later analysis, compared with equally common non-associated chains, HLA-associated beta chains were more expanded. DRB1 showed the most TCR associations and HLA-C the fewest in a later analysis, as rates varied by HLA locus. The sole available immune exposure information was CMV serostatus.

The germline V gene has CDR1 MDHEN and CDR2 SYDVKM. This CDR3 is built from 12 residues. Trimming took off 5 bases at V and 2 bases at J, with 4 bases between the two ends. The PCR had 60 Vbeta and 13 Jbeta primers. TCRdb's table, derived via immunoSEQ multiplex PCR, lists solely in-frame clones and lacks some. The sample contains tens of thousands of clones, 65% to 70% of which appear only once. The sequencing sample was made of PBMCs. The TCR sequence derives from a woman aged 50 to 60 in good health and CMV-seropositive. The V call is TRBV28, the J call TRBJ1-3; D is unresolved. DNA for the CDR3: TGTGCCAGCAGTACAGCTGGAAACACCATATATTTT. Protein sequence: CASSTAGNTIYF.